The 28 T cell receptor beta chains below come from one sample, sequenced in a study of regulatory T cells in long-lasting Graves disease. Assembly of TCR beta libraries relied on iRepertoire HTBI primers together with Arm-PCR of CDR3 regions. TCRdb passed the multiplex PCR reads through MiXCR, listing each CDR3 protein once. The data show 700,000 or so distinct CDR3 sequences, with around 30% seen just once and 35% to 55% held by the top ten. Documented time point: persistent/refractory GD, antithyroid drugs over 5 years with positive TRAb. The TCR library used RNA extracted from PBMCs. This specimen consisted of peripheral blood mononuclear cells (PBMCs), obtained when the disease was refractory, from a patient treated with antithyroid drugs. The receptors shown here come from a female donor with Graves disease.

The rearrangement links TRBV20-1 to TRBJ2-7; 14 positions agree with TRBD2. Germline V lookup: CDR1 DFQATT, CDR2 SNEGSKA (reference sequence). Trimming cost V 4 bases and J 2 bases; bases outside gene matches: 4. There are 15 residues in the CDR3. CDR3 nucleotides: TGCAGTGCTACGACTAGCGGGAGGGCCCCCTACGAGCAGTACTTC. Protein sequence: CSATTSGRAPYEQYF.

This clonotype showed up just a few times. The chain uses TRBV7-9 and TRBJ2-5; TRBD2 aligns across 13 bases. This CDR3 comprises 19 residues. Germline loops: CDR1 SEHNR, CDR2 FQNEAQ (reference sequence). The J segment lost 5 bases and the V segment lost 2 bases, leaving 14 bases of the junction unmatched. The CDR3 bases are TGTGCCAGCAGCTTAAGCCTTTCCACCGGACTAGCGGGAGTTGAGACCCAGTACTTC. Its translation is CASSLSLSTGLAGVETQYF.

This clonotype was seen many times. This rearrangement joins TRBV28 to TRBJ1-1; TRBD1 matches 8 bases. Germline trimming cut 7 bases from V and 3 bases from J; bases unmatched to any gene: 10. Germline CDR1 is MDHEN and CDR2 is SYDVKM. CDR3 length: 15 amino acids. The DNA for the CDR3 is TGTGCCAGCACGTTCAGGGGGCGGTTGGACACTGAAGCTTTCTTT. Amino acids: CASTFRGRLDTEAFF.

With regard to this clonotype: At one end, the junction sequence differs from germline, possibly due to a read error. The chain employs TRBV7-2 and TRBJ1-2; 7 bases fit TRBD1. Per the germline V gene, CDR1 is SGHTA and CDR2 is FQGNSA. This CDR3 contains 15 residues. CDR3 coding DNA: TGTGCCAGCAGCTTAGATAACAGGGGCTTATATGGCAACACCTTC. The encoded protein is CASSLDNRGLYGNTF.

The chain has TRBV5-5 and TRBJ1-5; 10 bases map to TRBD1. After removal of 4 bases from V and 6 bases from J, the junction contained 7 bases not matched to a gene. Germline CDR1 SGHKS, CDR2 YYEKEE (reference sequence). The CDR3 has 15 residues. The CDR3 sequence is CASSEDRGRFQPQHF. The CDR3 nucleotides read TGTGCCAGCAGCGAGGACAGGGGGAGGTTTCAGCCCCAGCATTTT.

This rearrangement joins TRBV7-9 to TRBJ2-7; 7 bases are shared with TRBD2. Looked up from germline, CDR1 is SEHNR and CDR2 is FQNEAQ (reference sequence). The CDR3 consists of 15 residues. V gave up 2 bases and J gave up 5 bases; unmatched junction bases: 9. CDR3: CASSLSRAGLNEQYF. As DNA, the CDR3 is TGTGCCAGCAGCTTATCCCGAGCGGGACTGAACGAGCAGTACTTC.

V and J are TRBV7-9 and TRBJ2-3; D is uncertain. The CDR3 length is 13 residues. In germline, CDR1 is SEHNR, CDR2 FQNEAQ (reference sequence). The V gene lost 3 bases and the J gene lost 2 bases, with 6 bases spanning the gap. The CDR3 DNA reads TGTGCCAGCAGCTTCGAACTCACAGATACGCAGTATTTT. It specifies CASSFELTDTQYF.

The chain uses TRBV5-5 and TRBJ2-7; no reliable D call. Germline-derived CDR1 and CDR2 are SGHKS and YYEKEE (reference sequence). This CDR3 spans 14 amino acids. V gave up 0 bases and J gave up 2 bases, with 9 bases separating them. CDR3 in amino acids: CASSLADTAYEQYF. The CDR3 DNA is TGTGCCAGCAGCTTGGCCGACACGGCCTACGAGCAGTACTTC.

At least ten counts were recorded for this clonotype. This sequence joins TRBV14 and TRBJ2-7, with a weak D call TRBD2 (5 bases). The CDR3 has 11 amino acids. V dropped 3 bases and J dropped 8 bases, with 8 bases sitting between them. Per the germline V gene, CDR1 is SGHDN and CDR2 is FVKESK. The CDR3 here is CASSHGNKQYF. The DNA for the CDR3 is TGTGCCAGCAGCCACGGGAATAAGCAGTACTTC.

This rearrangement joins TRBV6-5 to TRBJ2-7; 10 positions agree with TRBD1. The germline CDR1 and CDR2 sequences are MNHEY and SVGAGI. This CDR3 contains 14 residues. With V trimmed by 4 bases and J by 5 bases, 5 bases remained unmatched. The CDR3 protein is CASSSQGTGDEQYF. Written as DNA, the CDR3 is TGTGCCAGCAGTTCACAGGGGACAGGGGACGAGCAGTACTTC.

The chain is built from TRBV2 and TRBJ2-3, with TRBD1 identical over 9 bases. There are 15 residues in the CDR3. After removal of 6 bases from V and 4 bases from J, the junction contained 8 bases not matched to a gene. Looked up from germline, CDR1 is SNHLY and CDR2 is FYNNEI. CDR3 in DNA: TGTGCCAGCAGAAGCGACAGGGGGGGCCCAGATACGCAGTATTTT. Translation gives CASRSDRGGPDTQYF.

The rearrangement joins TRBV27 to TRBJ1-1, with 8 bases identical to TRBD1. The CDR3 loop spans 14 amino acids. The germline V gene has CDR1 MNHEY and CDR2 SMNVEV (reference sequence). Germline trimming cut 7 bases from V and 2 bases from J; bases unmatched to any gene: 6. In DNA form, the CDR3 reads TGTGCCAGCACCCCAGGGGGCGGCAACACTGAAGCTTTCTTT. Residues: CASTPGGGNTEAFF.

This clonotype was observed many times. V and J are TRBV28 and TRBJ1-1; D perhaps matches TRBD1 (5 bases). The CDR3 is 12 amino acids. Germline CDR1 and CDR2: MDHEN and SYDVKM. Trimming left V 7 bases short and J 8 bases short, with 14 bases between. The CDR3, as DNA: TGTGCCAGCATCTCGGGGCAACGCGAAGCTTTCTTT. It specifies CASISGQREAFF.

This clonotype has ten or more counts. This chain links TRBV12-3 or TRBV12-4 with TRBJ1-1; D is uncertain. Trimming took off 5 bases at V and 3 bases at J, with 10 bases between the two ends. CDR3 length: 13 amino acids. The CDR3 bases are TGTGCCAGCAGTCGTAACAAGGACACTGAAGCTTTCTTT. Its translation: CASSRNKDTEAFF.

The V gene is TRBV28, the J gene TRBJ1-2; D not certain. Trimming cost V 1 base and J 8 bases, with 5 bases left between them. The germline V gene encodes CDR1 MDHEN and CDR2 SYDVKM. CDR3 length: 11 residues. The CDR3 reads CASSLSTGYTF. The DNA for the CDR3 is TGTGCCAGCAGTTTATCGACAGGCTACACCTTC.

This clonotype was seen a few times. This chain uses TRBV6-1 with TRBJ1-2; the match to TRBD1 covers 11 bases. With V trimmed by 7 bases and J by 4 bases, 8 bases remained unmatched. CDR3 length: 15 residues. Looked up from germline, CDR1 is MNHNS and CDR2 is SASEGT. The CDR3 region is CASTPGQGAGYGYTF. The CDR3 nucleotides are TGTGCCAGCACACCCGGACAGGGGGCAGGCTATGGCTACACCTTC.

In its sample, this clonotype was seen a few times. The chain links TRBV20-1 to TRBJ2-7, with 9 bases matching TRBD2. Germline trimming cut 1 base from V and 5 bases from J; bases unmatched to any gene: 9. The CDR3 contains 15 residues. Germline V gives CDR1 DFQATT, CDR2 SNEGSKA (reference sequence). CDR3 nucleotide sequence: TGCAGTGCTAGAGCTTTTAGCGGGAGTTACAACGAGCAGTACTTC. As protein: CSARAFSGSYNEQYF.

This clonotype was observed at least ten times. The chain carries TRBV15 and TRBJ2-7; D is perhaps TRBD1 (5 bases). The germline CDR1 and CDR2 sequences are LNHNV and YYDKDF (reference sequence). V dropped 0 bases and J dropped 2 bases, with 11 bases sitting between them. The CDR3 totals 15 residues. The CDR3 protein is CATSRDQGRTYEQYF. Here the CDR3 DNA reads TGTGCCACCAGCAGAGATCAGGGCAGGACCTACGAGCAGTACTTC.

At least ten counts were recorded for this clonotype. This rearrangement joins TRBV27 to TRBJ1-1, with 7 bases identical to TRBD1. The CDR3 totals 16 residues. The ends lost 4 bases at V and 0 bases at J; junction bases unmatched: 8. Germline CDR1 reads MNHEY; CDR2 reads SMNVEV (reference sequence). The DNA for the CDR3 is TGTGCCAGCAGTTCACGACAGGGCCCGATGAACACTGAAGCTTTCTTT. As protein: CASSSRQGPMNTEAFF.

The chain recombines TRBV30 with TRBJ1-1; D gene unclear. The CDR3 consists of 12 residues. The germline V and J ends were trimmed by 0 bases and 5 bases, with 7 bases remaining between them. Germline CDR1 GTSNPN, CDR2 SVGIG (reference sequence). CDR3 in DNA: TGTGCCTGGAGTGTGGCCGGGACTGAAGCTTTCTTT. Encoded protein: CAWSVAGTEAFF.

This clonotype was counted a few times. The genes are TRBV6-1 and TRBJ1-2; 10 bases agree with TRBD1. V gave up 5 bases and J gave up 6 bases; unmatched junction bases: 12. This CDR3 has 16 amino acids. Germline CDR1 is MNHNS and CDR2 is SASEGT. The CDR3 protein is CASSHQRTGGPNGYTF. The CDR3 DNA reads as TGTGCCAGCAGTCACCAAAGGACAGGGGGGCCTAATGGCTACACCTTC.

Here the CDR3 reads CASSLKPDYSQETQYF. The CDR3 nucleotides are TGTGCCAGCAGCCTAAAACCGGACTATTCGCAAGAGACCCAGTACTTC. V usage is TRBV5-4 and J usage is TRBJ2-5, with D possibly matching TRBD2 (6 bases). Germline assignment: CDR1 SGHNT and CDR2 YYREEE (reference sequence). The CDR3 sequence is 16 residues long. Trimming cost V 4 bases and J 2 bases, with 18 bases left between them. The full variable domain, in which reference TRBV5-4 and TRBJ2-5 provide the parts outside the CDR3, is ETGVTQSPTHLIKTRGQQVTLRCSSQSGHNTVSWYQQALGQGPQFIFQYYREEENGRGNFPPRFSGLQFPNYSSELNVNALELDDSALYLCASSLKPDYSQETQYFGPGTRLLVL.

The rearrangement uses TRBV20-1 and TRBJ1-5; 9 bases match TRBD1. CDR3 length: 15 amino acids. From germline, CDR1 is DFQATT and CDR2 SNEGSKA (reference sequence). Trimming removed 4 bases from V and 0 bases from J; junction bases left unmatched: 4. The chain's CDR3 is CSAKQGATSNQPQHF. CDR3 nucleotide sequence: TGCAGTGCTAAACAGGGGGCCACTAGCAATCAGCCCCAGCATTTT.

Points on this clonotype: A much larger clone is a single base away; this may be a read error. This chain joins TRBV2 and TRBJ1-5, with 8 bases identical to TRBD1. Germline V gives CDR1 SNHLY, CDR2 FYNNEI. CDR3 length: 15 amino acids. V trimming: 4 bases; J trimming: 3 bases; junction bases outside the gene matches: 5. The CDR3 reads CASSGGRGLNQPQHF. The CDR3 DNA is TGTGCCAGCAGTGGGGGCAGGGGGCTCAATCAGCCCCAGCATTTT. Based on the CDR3 plus reference TRBV2 and TRBJ1-5, the full variable domain is EPEVTQTPSHQVTQMGQEVILRCVPISNHLYFYWYRQILGQKVEFLVSFYNNEISEKSEIFDDQFSVERPDGSNFTLKIRSTKLEDSAMYFCASSGGRGLNQPQHFGDGTRLSIL.

In this sample, this clonotype turned up a few times. The chain carries TRBV28 and TRBJ1-2; a possible D gene is TRBD1 (6 bases). CDR3 length: 13 residues. Germline V gene lookup returns CDR1 MDHEN and CDR2 SYDVKM. Trimming cost V 5 bases and J 7 bases, with 14 bases left between them. DNA of the CDR3: TGTGCCAGCAGTCCCGGGGGGCCGGCTGGCTACACCTTC. Its translation: CASSPGGPAGYTF.

This sequence joins TRBV12-5 and TRBJ1-1; D ambiguous. The CDR3 is 16 residues long. Germline V gene lookup returns CDR1 LGHNT and CDR2 FRNRAP. Trimming pared 2 bases from V and 5 bases from J, leaving 18 bases between. CDR3 region: CASGLLSGSGYTEAFF. The CDR3 region has the DNA TGTGCTAGTGGTTTGCTTTCGGGATCGGGGTATACTGAAGCTTTCTTT.

In its sample, this clonotype was seen once. It may be a read error: a sequence one base away is much more abundant. The J gene is TRBJ1-4, the V gene TRBV3-1, with no clear D. Germline V gene lookup returns CDR1 LGHDT and CDR2 YNNKEL (reference sequence). The CDR3 is 14 amino acids. CDR3 sequence reads: CASSPGPSGEELFF. The DNA for the CDR3 is TGTGCCAGCAGCCCGGGCCCATCGGGTGAAGAACTGTTTTTT.

This clonotype was seen once. The chain couples TRBV7-9 to TRBJ1-5; 8 positions agree with TRBD1. The germline gives CDR1 SEHNR, CDR2 FQNEAQ (reference sequence). The CDR3 covers 17 residues. Trimming removed 1 base from V and 11 bases from J; junction bases left unmatched: 16. CDR3 DNA: TGTGCCAGCAGCTTAGACCCCAATCAGGACAGGGTTTGGGCCCAGCATTTT. It yields the protein CASSLDPNQDRVWAQHF.